The 22 T cell receptor beta chains given below trace back to one sample, sequenced in a study of prognosis after radiotherapy for stage I lung cancer. Multiplex PCR, run in two rounds, amplified TCR beta CDR3 from genomic DNA. The first PCR round targeted every TRBV and TRBJ gene with specific primers. Using its own MiXCR run on the multiplex PCR reads, TCRdb lists one record per CDR3 protein. This table holds roughly 15,000 distinct CDR3 sequences, around 40% found once. The input for sequencing was PBMCs, taken before or after stereotactic body radiation therapy (not recorded which). All receptors derive from a donor over 45 with non-small cell lung cancer.

By frequency in the sample, this clonotype is medium-sized. This rearrangement joins TRBV2 to TRBJ2-1, with 7 bases matching TRBD2. The germline V gene encodes CDR1 SNHLY and CDR2 FYNNEI. This CDR3 has 14 residues. The V and J ends lost 8 bases and 5 bases, in that order; junction bases with no gene match: 9. CDR3 amino acids: CASHYLAADNEQFF. For the CDR3, the DNA is TGTGCCAGCCATTATCTAGCGGCTGACAATGAGCAGTTCTTC.

This clonotype was detected ten times or more. The CDR3 sequence is CASSNRLAGGETQYF. CDR3 DNA: TGTGCCAGCAGTAACCGACTAGCGGGAGGTGAGACCCAGTACTTC. The V call is TRBV6-2 or TRBV6-3, the J call TRBJ2-5; TRBD2 matches at 13 bases. This CDR3 comprises 15 residues. Per the germline V gene, CDR1 is MNHEY and CDR2 is SVGEGT. Trimming took 5 bases from V and 5 from J; bases not matched to a gene: 5.

This clonotype was detected many times. This rearrangement joins TRBV29-1 to TRBJ2-2, with D tentatively TRBD1 (6 bases). Germline values: CDR1 SQVTM, CDR2 ANQGSEA. Trimming shortened V by 4 bases and J by 4 bases, and 10 bases separated the two germline ends. The CDR3 runs to 13 residues. The CDR3 protein is CSVAGDVTGELFF. The CDR3 region has the DNA TGCAGCGTTGCAGGGGACGTCACCGGGGAGCTGTTTTTT.

This clonotype appeared many times. The chain combines TRBV24-1 with TRBJ2-3; tentatively, D is TRBD1 (6 bases). Deletions cut 0 bases from V and 2 bases from J, with 14 bases between. Germline V gives CDR1 KGHDR, CDR2 SFDVKD. The CDR3 spans 17 residues. In DNA form, the CDR3 reads TGTGCCACCAGTGATTTGGGAGCAGGGGAGTACACAGATACGCAGTATTTT. Protein: CATSDLGAGEYTDTQYF.

A single count supports this clonotype. The genes are TRBV5-5 and TRBJ2-7; the match to TRBD1 covers 8 bases. Germline CDR1 is SGHKS and CDR2 is YYEKEE (reference sequence). There are 12 residues in the CDR3. Germline trimming cut 6 bases from V and 7 bases from J; bases unmatched to any gene: 6. CDR3: CASNVQGVEQYF. The CDR3 DNA reads TGTGCCAGCAACGTACAGGGGGTTGAGCAGTACTTC. The complete variable domain, with remaining parts taken from reference TRBV5-5 and TRBJ2-7, reads DAGVTQSPTHLIKTRGQQVTLRCSPISGHKSVSWYQQVLGQGPQFIFQYYEKEERGRGNFPDRFSARQFPNYSSELNVNALLLGDSALYLCASNVQGVEQYFGPGTRLTVT.

This clonotype appeared many times. V usage is TRBV2 and J usage is TRBJ1-1, with D tentatively TRBD1 (5 bases). V was shortened by 0 bases and J by 11 bases, with 7 bases between the two germline ends. The CDR3 loop spans 11 amino acids. Per germline, CDR1 SNHLY and CDR2 FYNNEI. CDR3 amino acids: CASSEAGVAFF. For the CDR3, the DNA is TGTGCCAGCAGTGAAGCGGGGGTTGCTTTCTTT.

Notes on this clonotype: A far larger clone is a single base away, which makes a read error likely. The genes are TRBV11-2 and TRBJ2-5, with 14 bases fitting TRBD2. The CDR3 runs to 15 residues. Germline V lookup: CDR1 SGHAT, CDR2 FQNNGV. V gave up 5 bases and J gave up 10 bases; unmatched junction bases: 9. CDR3 amino acids: CASSRGLAGGGIQYF. CDR3 DNA sequence: TGTGCCAGCAGCCGAGGACTAGCGGGGGGTGGGATCCAGTACTTC.

This sequence joins TRBV5-6 and TRBJ1-2, with a tentative D call TRBD1 (6 bases). Germline V gene lookup returns CDR1 SGHDT and CDR2 YYEEEE. This CDR3 spans 13 amino acids. Deletions cut 5 bases from V and 3 bases from J, with 11 bases between. The CDR3: CASRITGHYGYTF. For the CDR3, the DNA is TGTGCCAGCAGGATAACAGGGCACTATGGCTACACCTTC.

On this clonotype itself: A much larger clone lies a single base off, so this may be a read error. This chain joins TRBV20-1 and TRBJ1-1; TRBD1 agrees at 8 bases. The CDR3 runs to 12 residues. Trimming cost V 6 bases and J 4 bases; bases outside gene matches: 4. Germline CDR1 reads DFQATT; CDR2 reads SNEGSKA (reference sequence). The CDR3 loop reads CSARGPVTEAFF. Written as DNA, the CDR3 is TGCAGTGCCAGGGGGCCAGTCACTGAAGCTTTCTTT.

In its sample, this clonotype was seen many times. The CDR3 spells CASSVDSGGVFTDTQYF. DNA of the CDR3: TGTGCCAGCAGCGTAGATAGCGGGGGGGTTTTCACAGATACGCAGTATTTT. The genes are TRBV9 and TRBJ2-3; 11 nucleotides agree with TRBD2. There are 17 residues in the CDR3. Trimming cost V 0 bases and J 2 bases; bases outside gene matches: 5. Germline CDR1 reads SGDLS; CDR2 reads YYNGEE.

V usage is TRBV6-2 or TRBV6-3 and J usage is TRBJ1-5, with 7 positions matching TRBD1. The V and J ends lost 2 bases and 10 bases, in that order; junction bases with no gene match: 8. CDR3 length: 14 residues. Germline CDR1 is MNHEY and CDR2 is SVGEGT. CDR3 loop: CASSYQGVIHPQHF. The CDR3 region has the DNA TGTGCCAGCAGTTACCAGGGGGTAATTCATCCCCAGCATTTT.

The chain employs TRBV27 and TRBJ2-1; 9 bases fit TRBD2. The trim removed 2 bases at V and 12 bases at J, leaving 5 bases unmatched. The CDR3 has 13 amino acids. Germline V gene data show CDR1 as MNHEY and CDR2 as SMNVEV (reference sequence). The CDR3 is CASSLQGLAGQFF. The CDR3 coding sequence is TGTGCCAGCAGTTTACAGGGACTAGCCGGGCAGTTCTTC.

This clonotype is labeled medium-sized. The chain is built from TRBV6-1 and TRBJ1-2; D is uncertain. The CDR3 length is 12 residues. The germline V gene encodes CDR1 MNHNS and CDR2 SASEGT. The V end was cut by 0 bases, the J end by 5 bases, with 4 bases between. The CDR3 DNA sequence: TGTGCCAGCAGTGAAGCTGGGTATGGCTACACCTTC. Its translation: CASSEAGYGYTF.

This clonotype is medium-sized. The chain is built from TRBV6-1 and TRBJ1-2; D is ambiguous. Germline CDR1 MNHNS, CDR2 SASEGT. Trimming cost V 3 bases and J 5 bases, with 10 bases left between them. There are 13 residues in the CDR3. The DNA of the CDR3 is TGTGCCAGCAGTGACGGTGTGAGATATGGCTACACCTTC. Translated, it gives CASSDGVRYGYTF.

With regard to this clonotype: A far larger clone lies a single base away; this is likely a read error. The chain recombines TRBV6-8 with TRBJ1-6; the D is unclear. Germline V gene lookup returns CDR1 MNHGY and CDR2 SAAAGT. This CDR3 is built from 16 residues. For the CDR3, the DNA is TGTGCCAGCAGTTACGAGGAGGGAACTGAAAATTCACTCCTCCACTTT. Its protein product is CASSYEEGTENSLLHF.

This clonotype was detected ten times or more. The chain combines TRBV2 with TRBJ2-1; 11 nucleotides match TRBD1. The germline gives CDR1 SNHLY, CDR2 FYNNEI. The J segment lost 4 bases and the V segment lost 6 bases, leaving 5 bases of the junction unmatched. The CDR3 is 15 amino acids. CDR3 nucleotides: TGTGCCAGCAGGGCCGGGACAGGGGGTTACAATGAGCAGTTCTTC. Encoded protein: CASRAGTGGYNEQFF. The full variable domain, in which reference TRBV2 and TRBJ2-1 provide the parts outside the CDR3, is EPEVTQTPSHQVTQMGQEVILRCVPISNHLYFYWYRQILGQKVEFLVSFYNNEISEKSEIFDDQFSVERPDGSNFTLKIRSTKLEDSAMYFCASRAGTGGYNEQFFGPGTRLTVL.

This clonotype came up many times. The rearrangement joins TRBV24-1 to TRBJ1-2; the D is unclear. The CDR3 extends over 15 amino acids. The V end lost 2 bases, the J end lost 4 bases, and 13 bases lay between the germline ends. The germline CDR1 and CDR2 sequences are KGHDR and SFDVKD. CDR3 region: CATSDSDPRTYGYTF. The CDR3 DNA reads as TGTGCCACCAGTGATTCGGACCCCAGGACCTATGGCTACACCTTC.

V is TRBV5-5 and J is TRBJ1-3; D may be TRBD1 (6 bases). This CDR3 is 17 amino acids long. In germline, CDR1 is SGHKS, CDR2 YYEKEE (reference sequence). The V end was cut by 2 bases, the J end by 0 bases, with 15 bases between. The CDR3 DNA follows: TGTGCCAGCAGCTTATCAAGGGGGATTAACTCTGGAAACACCATATATTTT. Translated: CASSLSRGINSGNTIYF.

In this sample, this clonotype turned up many times. The rearrangement uses TRBV20-1 and TRBJ2-3; 10 positions agree with TRBD2. Germline CDR1 and CDR2: DFQATT and SNEGSKA (reference sequence). The CDR3 contains 13 residues. V gave up 5 bases and J gave up 3 bases; unmatched junction bases: 2. The CDR3 here is CSAAAGGTDTQYF. The CDR3 bases are TGCAGTGCTGCAGCGGGAGGGACAGATACGCAGTATTTT.

This clonotype has more than one count but fewer than ten. The V and J genes are TRBV2 and TRBJ1-2; D may be TRBD1 (6 bases). This CDR3 has 15 residues. The V end was cut by 6 bases, the J end by 5 bases, with 19 bases between. The germline gives CDR1 SNHLY, CDR2 FYNNEI. CDR3 nucleotides: TGTGCCAGCAGAGAGGGGTCCCAGGGGAATTATGGCTACACCTTC. Translation: CASREGSQGNYGYTF.

By frequency in the sample, this clonotype is medium-sized. The V gene is TRBV11-2, the J gene TRBJ2-7; D gene uncertain. Per the germline V gene, CDR1 is SGHAT and CDR2 is FQNNGV. The CDR3 spans 15 residues. V dropped 1 base and J dropped 7 bases, with 17 bases sitting between them. CDR3 bases: TGTGCCAGCAGCTTAGTTGCGGAGTCGTACGATGAGCAGTACTTC. Translating gives CASSLVAESYDEQYF.

Comment on this clonotype: This likely came from a read error, as a far larger clone is one base away. The V and J genes are TRBV11-2 and TRBJ2-1; D call uncertain. The V gene lost 1 base and the J gene lost 8 bases, with 15 bases spanning the gap. Germline V gene data show CDR1 as SGHAT and CDR2 as FQNNGV. The CDR3 is 15 residues long. CDR3 residues: CASSLGYGESYEQFF. The CDR3 nucleotides read TGTGCCAGCAGCTTAGGGTATGGGGAATCGTATGAGCAGTTCTTC. Full variable domain (missing parts from reference TRBV11-2 and TRBJ2-1): EAGVAQSPRYKIIEKRQSVAFWCNPISGHATLYWYQQILGQGPKLLIQFQNNGVVDDSQLPKDRFSAERLKGVDSTLKIQPAKLEDSAVYLCASSLGYGESYEQFFGPGTRLTVL.